This TCR beta chain was recorded in a study of shared clonotypes between healthy human individuals. The study, taken as a whole, reports: The donor pool, a small one, limited the genetic and exposure-history diversity represented.

Only CD45RO-negative cells positively selected for CCR7 counted as naive CD8 cells, so terminally differentiated effector memory CD45RA+ cells were excluded. Using immunoSEQ multiplex PCR, the repertoire was profiled, and TCRdb retains in-frame clones only, with some absent. Here the sample spans about 2.1 million clones, just over 90% being singletons. Note on this clone: As yet, its antigen is unknown.

V lost 2 bases, J lost 4 bases, and 6 bases stayed unmatched. The germline gives CDR1 MNHGY, CDR2 SVAAGI. This CDR3 is 15 amino acids long. This rearrangement joins TRBV6-9 to TRBJ2-7; 9 positions agree with TRBD2. Sequencing was done on a sample of naive CD8+ T cells from PBMCs. The sequence derives from a man aged 18-30 years in good health. Some clones in this sample may be carry-over from other donors' samples. The CDR3 DNA follows: TGTGCCAGCAGTTATCCCCTAGCGGGATTGTACGAGCAGTACTTC. Encoded protein: CASSYPLAGLYEQYF.